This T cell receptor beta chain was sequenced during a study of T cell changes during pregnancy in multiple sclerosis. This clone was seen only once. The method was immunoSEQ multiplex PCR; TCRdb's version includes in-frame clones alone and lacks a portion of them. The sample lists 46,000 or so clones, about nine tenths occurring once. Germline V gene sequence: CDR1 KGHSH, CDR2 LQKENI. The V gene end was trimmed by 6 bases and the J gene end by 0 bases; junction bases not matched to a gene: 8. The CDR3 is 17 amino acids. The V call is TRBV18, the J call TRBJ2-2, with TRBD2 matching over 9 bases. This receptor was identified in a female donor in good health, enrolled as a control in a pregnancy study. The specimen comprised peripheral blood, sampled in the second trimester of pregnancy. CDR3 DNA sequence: TGTGCCAGCTCCATGAATCTAGCGGGGACGAACACCGGGGAGCTGTTTTTT. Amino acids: CASSMNLAGTNTGELFF.